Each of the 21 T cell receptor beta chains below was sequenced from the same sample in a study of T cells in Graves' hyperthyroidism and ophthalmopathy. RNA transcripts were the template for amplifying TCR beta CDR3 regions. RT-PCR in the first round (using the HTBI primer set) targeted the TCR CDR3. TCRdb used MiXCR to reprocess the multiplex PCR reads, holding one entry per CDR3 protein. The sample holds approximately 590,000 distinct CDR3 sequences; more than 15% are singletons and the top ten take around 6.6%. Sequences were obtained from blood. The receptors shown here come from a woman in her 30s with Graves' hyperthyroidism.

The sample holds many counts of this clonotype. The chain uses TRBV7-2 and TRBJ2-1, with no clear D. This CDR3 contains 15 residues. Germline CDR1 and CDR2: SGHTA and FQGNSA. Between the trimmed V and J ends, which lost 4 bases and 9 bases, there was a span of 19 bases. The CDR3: CASSSSGMGKSEQFF. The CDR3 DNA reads TGTGCCAGCAGCTCATCTGGAATGGGGAAGAGTGAGCAGTTCTTC.

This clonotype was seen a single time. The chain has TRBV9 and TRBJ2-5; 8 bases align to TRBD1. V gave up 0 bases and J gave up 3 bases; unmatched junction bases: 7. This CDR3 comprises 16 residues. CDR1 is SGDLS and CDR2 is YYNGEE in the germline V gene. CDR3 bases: TGTGCCAGCAGCGTAGGGGCAGGGGGCAATGAAGAGACCCAGTACTTC. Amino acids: CASSVGAGGNEETQYF.

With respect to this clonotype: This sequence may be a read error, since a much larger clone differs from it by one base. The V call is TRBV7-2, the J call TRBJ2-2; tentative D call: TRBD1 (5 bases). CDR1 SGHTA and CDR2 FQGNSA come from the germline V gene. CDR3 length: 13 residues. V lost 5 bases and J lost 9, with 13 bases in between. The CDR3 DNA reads TGTGCCAGCAGCCCCGGGTGGGGCAGGGAGCTGTTTTTT. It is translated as CASSPGWGRELFF.

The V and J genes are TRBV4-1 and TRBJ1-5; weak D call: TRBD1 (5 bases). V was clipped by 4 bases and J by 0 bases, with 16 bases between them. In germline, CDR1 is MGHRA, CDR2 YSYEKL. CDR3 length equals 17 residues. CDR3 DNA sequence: TGCGCCAGCAGCCCCGGCAGGGCTTTTGGTAGCAATCAGCCCCAGCATTTT. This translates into CASSPGRAFGSNQPQHF.

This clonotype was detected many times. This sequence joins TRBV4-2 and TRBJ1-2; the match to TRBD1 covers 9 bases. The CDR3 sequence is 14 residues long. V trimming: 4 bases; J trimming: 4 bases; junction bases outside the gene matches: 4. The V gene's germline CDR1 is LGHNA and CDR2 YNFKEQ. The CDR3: CASSRQGDIYGYTF. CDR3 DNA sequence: TGTGCCAGCAGCCGACAGGGGGATATCTATGGCTACACCTTC.

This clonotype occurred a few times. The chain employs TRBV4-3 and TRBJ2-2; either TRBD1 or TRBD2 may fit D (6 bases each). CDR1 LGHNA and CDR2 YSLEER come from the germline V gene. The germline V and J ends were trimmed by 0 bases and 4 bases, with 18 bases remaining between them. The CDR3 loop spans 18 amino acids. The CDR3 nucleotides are TGCGCCAGCAGCCAAGAAAGGGTAGGGGGGCGTCGCACCGGGGAGCTGTTTTTT. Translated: CASSQERVGGRRTGELFF.

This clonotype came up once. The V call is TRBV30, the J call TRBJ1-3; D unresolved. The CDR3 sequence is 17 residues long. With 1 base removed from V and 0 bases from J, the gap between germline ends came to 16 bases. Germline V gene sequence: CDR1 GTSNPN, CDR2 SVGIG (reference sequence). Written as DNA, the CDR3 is TGTGCCTGGAGTGCCTTACTTGGCCTCTACTCTGGAAACACCATATATTTT. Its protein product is CAWSALLGLYSGNTIYF.

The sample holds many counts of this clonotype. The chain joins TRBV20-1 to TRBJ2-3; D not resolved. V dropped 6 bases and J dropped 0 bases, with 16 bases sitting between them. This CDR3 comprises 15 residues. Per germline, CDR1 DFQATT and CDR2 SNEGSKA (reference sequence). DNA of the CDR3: TGCAGTGCACCTGCCTTCCGCGGCAGCACAGATACGCAGTATTTT. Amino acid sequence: CSAPAFRGSTDTQYF.

The CDR3 reads CASSGQGWSGGANVLTF. CDR3 bases: TGTGCCAGCAGCGGACAGGGGTGGTCGGGTGGGGCCAACGTCCTGACTTTC. This sequence joins TRBV7-9 and TRBJ2-6, with 9 bases aligning to TRBD1. Germline CDR1 SEHNR, CDR2 FQNEAQ (reference sequence). The CDR3 has 17 amino acids. Trimming removed 5 bases from V and 3 bases from J; junction bases left unmatched: 8. Full variable domain (missing parts from reference TRBV7-9 and TRBJ2-6): DTGVSQNPRHKITKRGQNVTFRCDPISEHNRLYWYRQTLGQGPEFLTYFQNEAQLEKSRLLSDRFSAERPKGSFSTLEIQRTEQGDSAMYLCASSGQGWSGGANVLTFGAGSRLTVL.

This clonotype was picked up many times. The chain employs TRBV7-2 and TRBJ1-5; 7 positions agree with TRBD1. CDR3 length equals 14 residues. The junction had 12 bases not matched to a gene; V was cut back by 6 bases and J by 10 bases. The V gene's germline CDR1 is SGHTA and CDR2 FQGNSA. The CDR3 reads CASSSDRTVRPQHF. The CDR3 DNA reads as TGTGCCAGCAGTTCGGACAGGACGGTTCGTCCCCAGCATTTT.

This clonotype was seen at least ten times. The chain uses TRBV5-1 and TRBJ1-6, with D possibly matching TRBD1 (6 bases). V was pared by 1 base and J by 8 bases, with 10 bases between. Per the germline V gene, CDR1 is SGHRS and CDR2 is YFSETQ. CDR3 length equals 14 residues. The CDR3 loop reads CASSLTGLDSPLHF. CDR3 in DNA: TGCGCCAGCAGCTTGACAGGGCTGGATTCACCCCTCCACTTT.

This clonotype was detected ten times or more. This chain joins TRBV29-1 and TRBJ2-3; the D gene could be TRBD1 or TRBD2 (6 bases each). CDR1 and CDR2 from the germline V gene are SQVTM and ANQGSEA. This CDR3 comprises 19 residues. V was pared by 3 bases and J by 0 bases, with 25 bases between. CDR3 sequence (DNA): TGCAGCGTTGACTCCGTCCAGGTCCCGGGGGCCTCAAGCACAGATACGCAGTATTTT. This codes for CSVDSVQVPGASSTDTQYF.

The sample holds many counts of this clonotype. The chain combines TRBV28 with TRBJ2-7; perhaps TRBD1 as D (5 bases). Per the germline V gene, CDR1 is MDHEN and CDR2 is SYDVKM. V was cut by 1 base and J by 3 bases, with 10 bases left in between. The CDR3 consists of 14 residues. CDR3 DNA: TGTGCCAGCAGTTTATCCCCCAGGGTCTACGAGCAGTACTTC. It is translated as CASSLSPRVYEQYF.

DNA of the CDR3: TGTGCCAGCAGCTTAGCCTTACCCGAACAGGATACGCAGTATTTT. Its protein product is CASSLALPEQDTQYF. The rearrangement uses TRBV7-9 and TRBJ2-3; no firm D call. Germline values: CDR1 SEHNR, CDR2 FQNEAQ (reference sequence). V was cut by 0 bases and J by 6 bases, with 13 bases left in between. This CDR3 region has 15 residues. Together with reference TRBV7-9 and TRBJ2-3, the CDR3 gives the full variable domain: DTGVSQNPRHKITKRGQNVTFRCDPISEHNRLYWYRQTLGQGPEFLTYFQNEAQLEKSRLLSDRFSAERPKGSFSTLEIQRTEQGDSAMYLCASSLALPEQDTQYFGPGTRLTVL.

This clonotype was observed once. The CDR3 region has the DNA TGTGCCAGTAGTATCCGCGGGGAGCTGTTTTTT. This encodes CASSIRGELFF. The J gene is TRBJ2-2, the V gene TRBV19; D unclear. Germline loops: CDR1 LNHDA, CDR2 SQIVND (reference sequence). Trimming stripped 3 bases from V and 7 bases from J, with 3 bases between. The CDR3 covers 11 residues.

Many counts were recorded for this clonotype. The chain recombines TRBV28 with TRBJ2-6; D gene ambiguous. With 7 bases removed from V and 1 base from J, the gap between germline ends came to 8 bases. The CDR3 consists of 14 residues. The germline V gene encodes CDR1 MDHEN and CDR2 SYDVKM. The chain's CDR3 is CASISQSGANVLTF. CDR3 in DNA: TGTGCCAGCATTTCGCAATCTGGGGCCAACGTCCTGACTTTC.

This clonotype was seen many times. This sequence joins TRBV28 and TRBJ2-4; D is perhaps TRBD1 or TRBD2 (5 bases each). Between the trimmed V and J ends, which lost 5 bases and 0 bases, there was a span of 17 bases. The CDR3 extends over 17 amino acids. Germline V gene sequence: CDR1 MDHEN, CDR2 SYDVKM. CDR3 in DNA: TGTGCCAGCAGTCCTGAGGGGTACTTACTAGCCAAAAACATTCAGTACTTC. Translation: CASSPEGYLLAKNIQYF.

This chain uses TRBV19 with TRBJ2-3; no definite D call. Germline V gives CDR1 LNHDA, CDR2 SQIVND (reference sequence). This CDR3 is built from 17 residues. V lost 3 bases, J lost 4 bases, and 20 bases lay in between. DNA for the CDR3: TGTGCCAGTAGTATCAGTAATTTTCTTGGTTTGGCAGATACGCAGTATTTT. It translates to CASSISNFLGLADTQYF.

CDR3 amino acids: CASRQTRLEGTGELFF. CDR3 nucleotide sequence: TGTGCCAGCAGGCAAACCCGACTAGAAGGCACCGGGGAGCTGTTTTTT. V is TRBV6-1 and J is TRBJ2-2, with D tentatively TRBD2 (6 bases). The CDR3 spans 16 residues. Trimming removed 6 bases at V and 4 bases at J, with 18 bases between. Per germline, CDR1 MNHNS and CDR2 SASEGT.

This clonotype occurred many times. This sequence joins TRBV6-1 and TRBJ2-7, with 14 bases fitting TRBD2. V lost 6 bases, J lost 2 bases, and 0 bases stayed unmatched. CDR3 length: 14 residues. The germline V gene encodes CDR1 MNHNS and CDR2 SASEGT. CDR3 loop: CASRTSGRAYEQYF. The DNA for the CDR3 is TGTGCCAGCAGGACTAGCGGGAGGGCCTACGAGCAGTACTTC.

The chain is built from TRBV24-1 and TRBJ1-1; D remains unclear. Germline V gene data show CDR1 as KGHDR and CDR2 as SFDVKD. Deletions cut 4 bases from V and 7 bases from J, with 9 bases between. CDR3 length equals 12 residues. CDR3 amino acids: CATSDGVHEAFF. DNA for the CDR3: TGTGCCACCAGTGACGGGGTCCATGAAGCTTTCTTT.